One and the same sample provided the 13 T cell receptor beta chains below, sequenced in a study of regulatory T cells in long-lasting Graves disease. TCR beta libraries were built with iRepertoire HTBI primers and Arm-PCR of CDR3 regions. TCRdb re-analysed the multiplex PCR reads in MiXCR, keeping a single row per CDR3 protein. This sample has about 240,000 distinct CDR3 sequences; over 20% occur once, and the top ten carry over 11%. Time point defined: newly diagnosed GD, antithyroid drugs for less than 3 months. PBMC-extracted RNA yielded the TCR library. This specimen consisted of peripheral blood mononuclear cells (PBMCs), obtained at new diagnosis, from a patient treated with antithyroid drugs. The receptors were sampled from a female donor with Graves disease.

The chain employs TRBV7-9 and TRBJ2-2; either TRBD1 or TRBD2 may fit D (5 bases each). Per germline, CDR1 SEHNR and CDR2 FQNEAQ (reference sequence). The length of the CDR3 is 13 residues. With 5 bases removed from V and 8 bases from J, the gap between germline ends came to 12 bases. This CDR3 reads CASSRVGAGELFF. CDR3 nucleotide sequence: TGTGCCAGCAGCAGAGTCGGGGCAGGGGAGCTGTTTTTT. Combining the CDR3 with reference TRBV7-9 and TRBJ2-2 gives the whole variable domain DTGVSQNPRHKITKRGQNVTFRCDPISEHNRLYWYRQTLGQGPEFLTYFQNEAQLEKSRLLSDRFSAERPKGSFSTLEIQRTEQGDSAMYLCASSRVGAGELFFGEGSRLTVL.

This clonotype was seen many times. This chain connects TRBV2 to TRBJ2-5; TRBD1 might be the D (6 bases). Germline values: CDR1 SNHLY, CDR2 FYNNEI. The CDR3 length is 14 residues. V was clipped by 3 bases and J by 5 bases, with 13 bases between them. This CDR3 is CASSDTGSGETQYF. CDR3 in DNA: TGTGCCAGCAGTGATACAGGGTCCGGGGAGACCCAGTACTTC.

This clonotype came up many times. CDR3 sequence reads: CSVGTSTYGDTQYF. The CDR3 DNA reads TGCAGCGTGGGGACAAGCACTTACGGAGATACGCAGTATTTT. The chain combines TRBV29-1 with TRBJ2-3; D might be TRBD1 (6 bases). The V gene lost 6 bases and the J gene lost 5 bases, with 18 bases spanning the gap. The CDR3 is 14 residues long. Germline V CDR1 and CDR2: SQVTM, ANQGSEA.

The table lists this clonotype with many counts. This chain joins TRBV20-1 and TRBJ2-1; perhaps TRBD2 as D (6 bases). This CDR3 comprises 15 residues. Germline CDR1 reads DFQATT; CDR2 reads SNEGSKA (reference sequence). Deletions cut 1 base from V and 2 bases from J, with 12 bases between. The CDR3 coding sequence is TGCAGTGCTAGAGTTTTCGGGGGAGCCTACAATGAGCAGTTCTTC. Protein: CSARVFGGAYNEQFF.

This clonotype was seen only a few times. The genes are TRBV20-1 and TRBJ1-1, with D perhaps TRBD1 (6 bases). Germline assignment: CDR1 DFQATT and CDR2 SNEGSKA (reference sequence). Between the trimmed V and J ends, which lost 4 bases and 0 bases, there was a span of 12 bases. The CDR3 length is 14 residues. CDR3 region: CSAIPGAVNTEAFF. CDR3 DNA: TGCAGTGCTATTCCGGGGGCGGTGAACACTGAAGCTTTCTTT.

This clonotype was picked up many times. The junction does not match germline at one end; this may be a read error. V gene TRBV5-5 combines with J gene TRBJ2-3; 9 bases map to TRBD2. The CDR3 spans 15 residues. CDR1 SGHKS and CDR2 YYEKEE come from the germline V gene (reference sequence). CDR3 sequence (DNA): TGCGCCAGCAGCCAGGCGGGAGGGCACACAGATACGCAGTATTTT. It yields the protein CASSQAGGHTDTQYF.

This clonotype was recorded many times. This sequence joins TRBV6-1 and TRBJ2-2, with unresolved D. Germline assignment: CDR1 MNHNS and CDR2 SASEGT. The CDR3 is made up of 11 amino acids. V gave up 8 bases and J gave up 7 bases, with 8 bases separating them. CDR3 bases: TGTGCCAGCGCCCTGGGCGGGGAGCTGTTTTTT. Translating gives CASALGGELFF.

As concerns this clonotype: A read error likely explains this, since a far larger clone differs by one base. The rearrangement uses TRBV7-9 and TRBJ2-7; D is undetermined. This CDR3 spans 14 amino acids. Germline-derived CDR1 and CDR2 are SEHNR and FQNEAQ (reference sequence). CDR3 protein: CASSSPGFSYKQYF. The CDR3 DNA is TGTGCCAGCAGCTCCCCCGGGTTTTCCTACAAGCAGTACTTC.

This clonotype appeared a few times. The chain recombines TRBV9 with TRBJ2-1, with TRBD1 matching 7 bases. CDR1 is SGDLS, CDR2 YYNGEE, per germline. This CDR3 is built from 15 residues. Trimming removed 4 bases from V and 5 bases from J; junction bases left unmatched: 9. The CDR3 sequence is CASSPRDSWNNEQFF. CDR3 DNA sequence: TGTGCCAGCAGCCCCCGGGACAGTTGGAACAATGAGCAGTTCTTC.

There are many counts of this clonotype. The chain's CDR3 is CSARVSPATEAFF. As DNA, the CDR3 is TGCAGTGCTAGAGTCTCCCCCGCCACTGAAGCTTTCTTT. This sequence joins TRBV20-1 and TRBJ1-1; D not certain. This CDR3 is 13 amino acids long. Trimming pared 1 base from V and 4 bases from J, leaving 10 bases between. Germline CDR1 is DFQATT and CDR2 is SNEGSKA (reference sequence).

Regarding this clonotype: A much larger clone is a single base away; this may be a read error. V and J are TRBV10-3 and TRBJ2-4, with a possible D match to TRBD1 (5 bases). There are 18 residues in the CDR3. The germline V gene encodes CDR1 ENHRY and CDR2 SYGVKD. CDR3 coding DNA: TGTGCCACCAGTGAGTCGGAAGCCTCGGACAATACCAAAAACATTCAGTACTTC. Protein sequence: CATSESEASDNTKNIQYF.

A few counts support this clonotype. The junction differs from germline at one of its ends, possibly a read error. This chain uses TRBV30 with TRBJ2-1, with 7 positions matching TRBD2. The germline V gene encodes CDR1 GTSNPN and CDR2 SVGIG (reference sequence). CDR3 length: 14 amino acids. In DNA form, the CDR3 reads TGTGCCTGGGGTGTACTTGGCGGGAGAAATGAGCAGTTCTTC. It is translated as CAWGVLGGRNEQFF.

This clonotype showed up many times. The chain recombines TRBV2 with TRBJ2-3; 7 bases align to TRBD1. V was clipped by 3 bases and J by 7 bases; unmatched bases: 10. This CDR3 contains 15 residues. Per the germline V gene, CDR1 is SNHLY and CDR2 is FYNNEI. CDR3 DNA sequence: TGTGCCAGCAGTGATGATTCAGGGGGTCAAAATACGCAGTATTTT. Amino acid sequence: CASSDDSGGQNTQYF.